These 30 T cell receptor beta chains were sequenced from one sample in a study of T cells after yellow fever vaccination. TCRdb reanalysed the 5' RACE reads using MiXCR and keeps one entry per CDR3 protein. The sample lists approximately 550,000 distinct CDR3 sequences; roughly 21% were seen once. This specimen consisted of PBMCs, obtained 15 days after the yellow fever booster vaccination. These receptors were collected from a young man who received the YFV17D yellow fever vaccine.

The V gene is TRBV28, the J gene TRBJ1-5; D call uncertain. The CDR3 has 15 residues. Germline values: CDR1 MDHEN, CDR2 SYDVKM. V was pared by 2 bases and J by 0 bases, with 8 bases between. CDR3 bases: TGTGCCAGCAGTTTAGGGTTGTATAGCAATCAGCCCCAGCATTTT. The encoded protein is CASSLGLYSNQPQHF.

The chain employs TRBV20-1 and TRBJ2-7, with D perhaps TRBD1 (6 bases). The CDR3 length is 14 residues. V dropped 4 bases and J dropped 6 bases, with 19 bases sitting between them. Germline V CDR1 and CDR2: DFQATT, SNEGSKA (reference sequence). This chain's CDR3 is CSAKIRTGTGEQYF. For the CDR3, the DNA is TGCAGTGCTAAAATACGTACAGGGACCGGCGAGCAGTACTTC.

This rearrangement joins TRBV3-1 to TRBJ2-7; tentatively, D is TRBD2 (5 bases). Trimming stripped 4 bases from V and 2 bases from J, with 12 bases between. This CDR3 has 14 residues. Germline V gene data show CDR1 as LGHDT and CDR2 as YNNKEL (reference sequence). The CDR3 DNA sequence: TGTGCCAGCAGCCCTTCCAGCGGTCCCTACGAGCAGTACTTC. Translated, it gives CASSPSSGPYEQYF.

The chain uses TRBV27 and TRBJ2-1; D remains unclear. This CDR3 comprises 15 residues. Between the trimmed V and J ends, which lost 5 bases and 7 bases, there was a span of 18 bases. CDR1 MNHEY and CDR2 SMNVEV come from the germline V gene (reference sequence). The CDR3 DNA reads TGTGCCAGCAGTCGACCCCGGAGTGCGGAGAATGAGCAGTTCTTC. It yields the protein CASSRPRSAENEQFF.

J is TRBJ2-5 and V is TRBV19; 12 nucleotides align to TRBD2. This CDR3 contains 14 residues. V dropped 10 bases and J dropped 4; count of bases not matched to a gene: 7. Looked up from germline, CDR1 is LNHDA and CDR2 is SQIVND (reference sequence). The CDR3 nucleotides read TGTGCCACCTCGACTAGCGGGGGAGGAGAGACCCAGTACTTC. It yields the protein CATSTSGGGETQYF.

The rearrangement uses TRBV12-3 or TRBV12-4 and TRBJ2-5, with 7 positions matching TRBD2. J lost 5 bases, V lost 5 bases, and 11 bases had no gene match. This CDR3 has 15 residues. The CDR3, as DNA: TGTGCCAGCAGTCCCGGGCGGGAGCGGGTTGAGACCCAGTACTTC. This translates into CASSPGRERVETQYF.

The chain employs TRBV20-1 and TRBJ2-7; TRBD2 agrees at 9 bases. The ends lost 5 bases at V and 4 bases at J; junction bases unmatched: 6. The CDR3 contains 13 residues. The germline V gene encodes CDR1 DFQATT and CDR2 SNEGSKA (reference sequence). The CDR3 DNA reads TGCAGTGCTCACCAGGCGGGAGGGTACGAGCAGTACTTC. Its protein is CSAHQAGGYEQYF.

This clonotype has just one count. The V gene is TRBV7-2, the J gene TRBJ2-5, with D possibly TRBD1 on 6 matching bases. CDR1 and CDR2 from the germline V gene are SGHTA and FQGNSA. V was shortened by 3 bases and J by 1 base, with 12 bases between the two germline ends. The CDR3 is made up of 15 amino acids. CDR3 amino acids: CASSFGQNAQETQYF. The CDR3 DNA reads TGTGCCAGCAGCTTCGGACAGAACGCCCAAGAGACCCAGTACTTC.

The genes are TRBV7-2 and TRBJ2-7; no firm D call. V was pared by 6 bases and J by 5 bases, with 14 bases between. CDR3 length equals 13 residues. Germline values: CDR1 SGHTA, CDR2 FQGNSA. The CDR3 sequence is CASRGSLANEQYF. The CDR3 coding sequence is TGTGCCAGCAGAGGAAGCCTCGCAAACGAGCAGTACTTC.

The chain combines TRBV18 with TRBJ2-1; 8 nucleotides line up with TRBD2. Germline trimming cut 0 bases from V and 7 bases from J; bases unmatched to any gene: 8. Germline assignment: CDR1 KGHSH and CDR2 LQKENI. This CDR3 is 16 amino acids long. Here the CDR3 DNA reads TGTGCCAGCTCACCACCGGCGGGAGGTCGTGGGAATGAGCAGTTCTTC. Amino acid sequence: CASSPPAGGRGNEQFF.

The rearrangement uses TRBV6-5 and TRBJ1-1; D not certain. Germline CDR1 MNHEY, CDR2 SVGAGI. V lost 0 bases and J lost 0, with 8 bases in between. The CDR3 has 15 residues. The CDR3: CASSYSSLVNTEAFF. The DNA for the CDR3 is TGTGCCAGCAGTTACTCTTCCTTGGTGAACACTGAAGCTTTCTTT.

This clonotype was counted only a few times. V usage is TRBV7-2 and J usage is TRBJ1-6; D ambiguous. Germline CDR1 and CDR2: SGHTA and FQGNSA. Trimming took 7 bases from V and 10 from J, leaving 11 bases between them. CDR3 length equals 12 residues. This CDR3 reads CASNQGRSPLHF. The CDR3 DNA reads as TGTGCCAGCAACCAAGGCCGGTCACCCCTCCACTTT. The entire variable domain, with the rest obtained from reference TRBV7-2 and TRBJ1-6, is as follows: GAGVSQSPSNKVTEKGKDVELRCDPISGHTALYWYRQSLGQGLEFLIYFQGNSAPDKSGLPSDRFSAERTGGSVSTLTIQRTQQEDSAVYLCASNQGRSPLHFGNGTRLTVT.

This rearrangement joins TRBV27 to TRBJ2-1; 12 positions agree with TRBD2. Trimming at V came to 5 bases and at J to 9 bases, leaving 11 bases not matched to a gene. CDR1 MNHEY and CDR2 SMNVEV come from the germline V gene (reference sequence). The CDR3 contains 16 residues. This CDR3 reads CASSPGLAGHLVEQFF. The CDR3 DNA sequence: TGTGCCAGCAGTCCCGGACTAGCGGGACATCTAGTTGAGCAGTTCTTC.

This clonotype appeared many times. This chain links TRBV6-6 with TRBJ1-2; 7 bases fit TRBD1. CDR1 is MNHNY, CDR2 SVGAGI, per germline (reference sequence). J gave up 4 bases and V 5 bases, and 4 bases lay outside the gene matches. The CDR3 totals 13 residues. The CDR3 region is CASSLGTAYGYTF. The CDR3 DNA reads as TGTGCCAGCAGTCTAGGGACAGCCTATGGCTACACCTTC.

This clonotype was seen more than once but under ten times. The chain joins TRBV7-8 to TRBJ2-5, with 8 bases that match TRBD2. The CDR3 runs to 14 residues. V shed 5 bases, J shed 3 bases, and the junction held 5 bases outside the gene matches. The V gene's germline CDR1 is SGHVS and CDR2 FQNEAQ. CDR3 in amino acids: CASSIFSGEETQYF. The CDR3 region has the DNA TGTGCCAGCAGCATCTTTAGCGGGGAAGAGACCCAGTACTTC.

The rearrangement links TRBV29-1 to TRBJ2-3, with TRBD2 matching 10 bases. CDR1 and CDR2 from the germline V gene are SQVTM and ANQGSEA. CDR3 size: 16 residues. Unmatched junction bases numbered 11, after V lost 5 bases and J lost 3 bases. CDR3 DNA: TGCAGCGTTACCCCAATAGCGGGAGGCGTGACAGATACGCAGTATTTT. Amino acid sequence: CSVTPIAGGVTDTQYF.

J is TRBJ2-6 and V is TRBV12-3 or TRBV12-4; D uncertain. CDR3 length equals 15 residues. Trimming left V 6 bases short and J 0 bases short, with 9 bases between. The CDR3 coding sequence is TGTGCCAGCAGCCCACCCCCCTCTGGGGCCAACGTCCTGACTTTC. Encoded protein: CASSPPPSGANVLTF.

This clonotype turned up a few times. The rearrangement uses TRBV6-5 and TRBJ2-2; D remains ambiguous. The germline V gene encodes CDR1 MNHEY and CDR2 SVGAGI. V was pared by 4 bases and J by 2 bases, with 11 bases between. The CDR3 is 15 amino acids. The CDR3 sequence: CASSFWQANTGELFF. The CDR3 DNA reads as TGTGCCAGCAGTTTTTGGCAGGCTAACACCGGGGAGCTGTTTTTT.

In its sample, this clonotype was seen a few times. The V gene is TRBV20-1, the J gene TRBJ2-7; no clear D. CDR1 is DFQATT and CDR2 is SNEGSKA in the germline V gene (reference sequence). The V end lost 6 bases, the J end lost 2 bases, and 8 bases lay between the germline ends. This CDR3 is 11 amino acids long. CDR3 sequence: CSAPRTYEQYF. The CDR3 nucleotides read TGCAGTGCCCCGAGAACCTACGAGCAGTACTTC.

The CDR3 loop reads CASSDTLVNEQFF. DNA for the CDR3: TGCGCCAGCAGTGATACTCTAGTCAATGAGCAGTTCTTC. The chain carries TRBV10-1 and TRBJ2-1; no reliable D call. CDR1 and CDR2 from the germline V gene are WNHNN and SYGVQD (reference sequence). CDR3 length: 13 amino acids. Trimming removed 3 bases from V and 6 bases from J, with 9 bases in between.

This chain links TRBV6-1 with TRBJ2-7, with D tentatively TRBD2 (5 bases). The V end lost 5 bases, the J end lost 4 bases, and 18 bases lay between the germline ends. The CDR3 contains 15 residues. CDR1 and CDR2 from the germline V gene are MNHNS and SASEGT. The CDR3 nucleotides read TGTGCCAGCAGTCCCCCGGGGATCGGTAGATACGAGCAGTACTTC. Its translation: CASSPPGIGRYEQYF.

This clonotype was seen just once. V is TRBV7-2 and J is TRBJ2-7; 7 bases agree with TRBD2. The CDR3 extends over 13 amino acids. The germline gives CDR1 SGHTA, CDR2 FQGNSA. J lost 5 bases, V lost 5 bases, and 6 bases had no gene match. CDR3 loop: CASSTGREDEQYF. The CDR3 region has the DNA TGTGCCAGCAGCACCGGCCGGGAGGACGAGCAGTACTTC.

This chain joins TRBV20-1 and TRBJ2-5, with D possibly TRBD1 on 5 matching bases. From germline, CDR1 is DFQATT and CDR2 SNEGSKA (reference sequence). CDR3 length: 11 amino acids. Trimming removed 3 bases at V and 4 bases at J, with 6 bases between. CDR3 sequence: CSASQGETQYF. DNA for the CDR3: TGCAGTGCTAGCCAGGGAGAGACCCAGTACTTC.

The chain combines TRBV20-1 with TRBJ2-7, with TRBD2 matching 13 bases. Germline assignment: CDR1 DFQATT and CDR2 SNEGSKA (reference sequence). This CDR3 region has 14 residues. Germline trimming cut 5 bases from V and 7 bases from J; bases unmatched to any gene: 8. CDR3 amino acids: CSARRTSGGGEQYF. The CDR3 bases are TGCAGTGCTCGGAGGACTAGCGGGGGAGGGGAGCAGTACTTC.

This clonotype was seen only a few times. The chain is built from TRBV28 and TRBJ2-1; tentative D call: TRBD2 (6 bases). CDR3 size: 15 residues. Germline values: CDR1 MDHEN, CDR2 SYDVKM. V shed 3 bases and J shed 7 bases, with 16 bases lying between them. CDR3 region: CASSFRDWYRNEQFF. CDR3 nucleotides: TGTGCCAGCAGTTTTAGGGACTGGTATAGGAATGAGCAGTTCTTC. The full variable domain, completed using reference TRBV28 and TRBJ2-1, is DVKVTQSSRYLVKRTGEKVFLECVQDMDHENMFWYRQDPGLGLRLIYFSYDVKMKEKGDIPEGYSVSREKKERFSLILESASTNQTSMYLCASSFRDWYRNEQFFGPGTRLTVL.

This chain joins TRBV2 and TRBJ2-6; the match to TRBD1 covers 8 bases. Germline lookup yields CDR1 SNHLY and CDR2 FYNNEI. Germline trimming cut 2 bases from V and 15 bases from J; bases unmatched to any gene: 6. The CDR3 sequence is 13 residues long. DNA of the CDR3: TGTGCCAGCAGTGAACAGGGGGCGTCAGGCCTGACTTTC. Its protein product is CASSEQGASGLTF.

In this sample, this clonotype turned up a few times. The chain joins TRBV15 to TRBJ1-2, with D perhaps matching TRBD1 (5 bases). V lost 1 base to trimming and J lost 7 bases, with 7 bases between them. CDR3 size: 12 residues. Per the germline V gene, CDR1 is LNHNV and CDR2 is YYDKDF (reference sequence). The CDR3, as DNA: TGTGCCACCAGCAGAGGAGGGGTTGGCTACACCTTC. Translation: CATSRGGVGYTF.

The chain recombines TRBV5-1 with TRBJ2-1; 10 bases fit TRBD2. Germline CDR1 SGHRS, CDR2 YFSETQ. V trimming: 2 bases; J trimming: 3 bases; junction bases outside the gene matches: 5. CDR3 length: 16 amino acids. This CDR3 reads CASSLLAGGYYNEQFF. The CDR3 coding sequence is TGCGCCAGCAGCTTATTAGCGGGAGGATACTACAATGAGCAGTTCTTC.

The table lists this clonotype with a few counts. The chain uses TRBV5-5 and TRBJ1-1; no clear D gene. V lost 2 bases and J 11 bases, leaving 13 bases between the germline ends. Germline V CDR1 and CDR2: SGHKS, YYEKEE (reference sequence). The CDR3 covers 12 residues. CDR3 in DNA: TGTGCCAGCAGCTTCCCAGGCATCGTGGCTTTCTTT. It translates to CASSFPGIVAFF.

This clonotype was seen more than once but under ten times. The chain couples TRBV5-1 to TRBJ2-1, with 8 bases lining up with TRBD2. The CDR3 sequence is 13 residues long. V lost 5 bases and J lost 7; bases outside the gene matches: 5. Germline CDR1 and CDR2: SGHRS and YFSETQ. DNA for the CDR3: TGCGCCAGCAGAGCGGGAGCGGTTAATGAGCAGTTCTTC. It translates to CASRAGAVNEQFF.